This T cell receptor beta chain was captured in a study of blood T cells in healthy people across ages. This clonotype was observed a few times. The use of a sample-barcoded 5' primer and a J-beta primer mix characterized a second PCR of about 7 to 12 cycles. MiXCR, applied by TCRdb to the 5' RACE reads, yields one record per CDR3 protein. The sample contains 850,000 to 1,000,000 distinct CDR3 sequences, 48% of which appear only once. The CDR3 has 14 residues. Germline CDR1 is SNHLY and CDR2 is FYNNEI. V dropped 10 bases and J dropped 1 base, with 15 bases sitting between them. The chain uses TRBV2 and TRBJ2-3; D is unresolved. This TCR came from a man in his thirties or forties in good health. Sequences were obtained from blood. CDR3 residues: CATSDRTGTDTQYF. Here the CDR3 DNA reads TGTGCCACCTCAGACCGGACGGGCACAGATACGCAGTATTTT.